This T cell receptor (beta chain) was identified in a study of CD8+ T cells in alopecia areata. Study-level information: Treated patients were given 5 to 10 mg oral tofacitinib twice daily. Study results and limitations: In patients, TCRs were shared less clearly than in mice, and HLA may possibly be involved. When scalp samples are sequenced, resident alphabeta T cells of normal skin are also captured.

For this clone: Its antigen remains unknown.

Germline V gene lookup returns CDR1 GTSNPN and CDR2 SVGIG (reference sequence). The germline V and J ends were trimmed by 7 bases and 9 bases, with 12 bases remaining between them. The CDR3 consists of 10 residues. The sequencing template was cDNA reverse transcribed from extracted RNA. Sequenced by immunoSEQ multiplex PCR; TCRdb stores in-frame clones only, minus some. The data show 200,000 to 250,000 clones, approximately 61% seen once. This receptor was obtained from a human donor with alopecia areata. V and J are TRBV30 and TRBJ1-2; D uncertain. The specimen comprised CD4+ T cells sorted from blood, sampled at week 0. DNA for the CDR3: TGTGCCTCTTTAACACTACGCTACACCTTC. This sequence encodes CASLTLRYTF.